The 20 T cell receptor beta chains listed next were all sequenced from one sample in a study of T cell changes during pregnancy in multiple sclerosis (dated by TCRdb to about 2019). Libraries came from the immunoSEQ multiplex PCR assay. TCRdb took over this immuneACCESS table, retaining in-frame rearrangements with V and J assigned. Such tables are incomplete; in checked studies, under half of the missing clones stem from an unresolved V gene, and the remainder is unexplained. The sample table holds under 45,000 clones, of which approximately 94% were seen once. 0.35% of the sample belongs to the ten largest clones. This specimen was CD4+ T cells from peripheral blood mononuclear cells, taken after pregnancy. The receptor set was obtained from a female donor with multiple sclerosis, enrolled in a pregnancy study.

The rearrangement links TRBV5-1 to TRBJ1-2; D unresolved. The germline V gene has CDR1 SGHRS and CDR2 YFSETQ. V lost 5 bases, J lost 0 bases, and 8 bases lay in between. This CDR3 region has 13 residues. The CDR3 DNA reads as TGCGCCAGCAGAGCGGAGTCTAACTATGGCTACACCTTC. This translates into CASRAESNYGYTF.

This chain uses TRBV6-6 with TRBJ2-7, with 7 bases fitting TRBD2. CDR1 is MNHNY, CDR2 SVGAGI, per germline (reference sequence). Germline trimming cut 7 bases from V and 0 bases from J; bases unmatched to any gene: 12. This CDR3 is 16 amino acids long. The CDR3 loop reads CASTLPGSGNSYEQYF. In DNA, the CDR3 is TGTGCCAGCACCCTACCTGGGAGCGGGAACTCCTACGAGCAGTACTTC.

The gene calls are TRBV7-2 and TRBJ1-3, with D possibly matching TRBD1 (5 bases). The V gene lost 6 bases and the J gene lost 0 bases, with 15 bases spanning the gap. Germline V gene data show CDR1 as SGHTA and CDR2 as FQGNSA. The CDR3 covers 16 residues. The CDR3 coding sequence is TGTGCCAGCAGTCCCGGCACAGGAACCTCTGGAAACACCATATATTTT. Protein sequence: CASSPGTGTSGNTIYF.

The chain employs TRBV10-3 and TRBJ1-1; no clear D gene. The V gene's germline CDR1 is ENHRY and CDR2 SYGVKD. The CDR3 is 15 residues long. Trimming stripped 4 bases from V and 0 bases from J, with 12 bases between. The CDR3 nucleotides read TGTGCCATCAGTGGGGGAGGGTACATGAACACTGAAGCTTTCTTT. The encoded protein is CAISGGGYMNTEAFF.

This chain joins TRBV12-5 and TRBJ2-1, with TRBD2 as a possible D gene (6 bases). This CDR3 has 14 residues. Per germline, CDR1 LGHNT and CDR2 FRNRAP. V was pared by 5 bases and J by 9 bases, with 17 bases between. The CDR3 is CASGVGLDSIEQFF. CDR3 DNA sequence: TGTGCTAGTGGTGTGGGACTGGATAGCATTGAGCAGTTCTTC.

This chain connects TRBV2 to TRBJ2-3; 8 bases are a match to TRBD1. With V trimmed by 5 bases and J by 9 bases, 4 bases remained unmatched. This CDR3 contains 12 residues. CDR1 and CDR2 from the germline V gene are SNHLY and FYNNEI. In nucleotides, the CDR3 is TGTGCCAGCAGTCCAAACAGGGGGACGCAGTATTTT. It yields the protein CASSPNRGTQYF.

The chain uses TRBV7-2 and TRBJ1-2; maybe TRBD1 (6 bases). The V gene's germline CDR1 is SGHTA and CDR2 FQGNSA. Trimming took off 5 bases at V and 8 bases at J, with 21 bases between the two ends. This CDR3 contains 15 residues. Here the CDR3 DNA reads TGTGCCAGCAGCCGAGGGGGAGGGTCTTCACCAGGCTACACCTTC. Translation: CASSRGGGSSPGYTF.

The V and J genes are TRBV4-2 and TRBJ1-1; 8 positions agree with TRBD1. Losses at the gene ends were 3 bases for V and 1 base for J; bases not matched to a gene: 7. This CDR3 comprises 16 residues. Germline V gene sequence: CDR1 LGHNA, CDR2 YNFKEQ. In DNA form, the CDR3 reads TGTGCCAGCAGCCAGGCTGACCAGGGGGCGAACACTGAAGCTTTCTTT. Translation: CASSQADQGANTEAFF.

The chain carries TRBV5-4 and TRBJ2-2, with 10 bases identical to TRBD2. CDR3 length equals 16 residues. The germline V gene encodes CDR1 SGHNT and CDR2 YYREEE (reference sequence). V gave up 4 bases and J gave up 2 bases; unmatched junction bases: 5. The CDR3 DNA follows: TGTGCCAGCAGCCCAGGACTAGCGGCAAACACCGGGGAGCTGTTTTTT. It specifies CASSPGLAANTGELFF.

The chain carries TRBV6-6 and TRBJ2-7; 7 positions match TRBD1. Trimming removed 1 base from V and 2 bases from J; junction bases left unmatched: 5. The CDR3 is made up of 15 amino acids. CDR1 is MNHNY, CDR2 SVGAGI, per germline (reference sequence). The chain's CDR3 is CASSYLGGQTYEQYF. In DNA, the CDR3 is TGTGCCAGCAGTTACTTAGGGGGACAGACCTACGAGCAGTACTTC.

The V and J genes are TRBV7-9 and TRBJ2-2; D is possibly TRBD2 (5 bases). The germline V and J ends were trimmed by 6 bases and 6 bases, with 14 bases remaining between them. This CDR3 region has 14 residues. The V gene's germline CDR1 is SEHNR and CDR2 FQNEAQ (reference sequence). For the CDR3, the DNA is TGTGCCAGCAGAGAGACTATCGGGGCCGGGGAGCTGTTTTTT. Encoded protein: CASRETIGAGELFF.

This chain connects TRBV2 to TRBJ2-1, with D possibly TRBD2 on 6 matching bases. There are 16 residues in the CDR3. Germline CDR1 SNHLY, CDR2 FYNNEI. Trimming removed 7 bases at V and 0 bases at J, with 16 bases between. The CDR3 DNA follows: TGTGCCAGCAACCCCCGACGGGGGAGCTCCTACAATGAGCAGTTCTTC. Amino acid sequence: CASNPRRGSSYNEQFF.

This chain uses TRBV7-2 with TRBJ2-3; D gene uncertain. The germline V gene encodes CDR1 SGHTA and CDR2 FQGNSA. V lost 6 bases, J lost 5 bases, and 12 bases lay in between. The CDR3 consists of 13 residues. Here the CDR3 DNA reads TGTGCCAGCAGGGTCGGGTACCTAGATACGCAGTATTTT. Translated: CASRVGYLDTQYF.

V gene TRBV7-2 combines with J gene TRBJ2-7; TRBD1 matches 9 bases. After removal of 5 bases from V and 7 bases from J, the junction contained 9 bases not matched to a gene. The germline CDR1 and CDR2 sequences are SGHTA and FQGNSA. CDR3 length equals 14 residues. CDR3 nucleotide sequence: TGTGCCAGCAGCCCCGCTCGGACAGGGGAAGAGCAGTACTTC. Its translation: CASSPARTGEEQYF.

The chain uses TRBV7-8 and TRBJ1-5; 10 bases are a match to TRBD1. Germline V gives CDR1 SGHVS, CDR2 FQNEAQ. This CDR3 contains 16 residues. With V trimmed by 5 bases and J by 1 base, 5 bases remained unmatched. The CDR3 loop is CASSLRDRGSNQPQHF. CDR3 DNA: TGTGCCAGCAGCCTCCGGGACAGGGGAAGCAATCAGCCCCAGCATTTT.

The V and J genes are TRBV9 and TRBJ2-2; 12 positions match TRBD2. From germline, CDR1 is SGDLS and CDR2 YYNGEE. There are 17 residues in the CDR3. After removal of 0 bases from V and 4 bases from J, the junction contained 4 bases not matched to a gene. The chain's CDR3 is CASSVAPSGGATGELFF. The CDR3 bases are TGTGCCAGCAGCGTAGCCCCTAGCGGGGGGGCCACCGGGGAGCTGTTTTTT.

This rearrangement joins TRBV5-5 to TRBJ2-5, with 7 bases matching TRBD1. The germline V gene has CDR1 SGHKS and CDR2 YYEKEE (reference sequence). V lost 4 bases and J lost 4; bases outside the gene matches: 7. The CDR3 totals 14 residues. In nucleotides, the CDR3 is TGTGCCAGCAGCCATCAACAGGGGAGAGAGACCCAGTACTTC. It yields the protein CASSHQQGRETQYF.

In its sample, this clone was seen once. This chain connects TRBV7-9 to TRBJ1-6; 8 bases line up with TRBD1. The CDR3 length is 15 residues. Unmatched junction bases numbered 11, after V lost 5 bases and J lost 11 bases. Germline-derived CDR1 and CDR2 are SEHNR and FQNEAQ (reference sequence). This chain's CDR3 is CASSTGTGSSAPLHF. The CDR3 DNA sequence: TGTGCCAGCAGCACCGGGACAGGCTCGTCGGCACCCCTCCACTTT.

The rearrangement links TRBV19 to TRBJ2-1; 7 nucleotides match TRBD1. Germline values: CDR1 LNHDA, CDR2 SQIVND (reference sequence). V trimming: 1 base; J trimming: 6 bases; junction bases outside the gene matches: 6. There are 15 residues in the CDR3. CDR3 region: CASSIVRGPGNEQFF. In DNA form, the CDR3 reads TGTGCCAGTAGTATAGTTAGGGGGCCGGGCAATGAGCAGTTCTTC.

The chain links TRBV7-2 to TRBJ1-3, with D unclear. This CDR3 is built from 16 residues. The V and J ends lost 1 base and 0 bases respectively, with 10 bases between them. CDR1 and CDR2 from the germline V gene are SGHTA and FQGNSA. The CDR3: CASSLGPISSGNTIYF. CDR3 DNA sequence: TGTGCCAGCAGCTTAGGCCCTATCTCCTCTGGAAACACCATATATTTT.